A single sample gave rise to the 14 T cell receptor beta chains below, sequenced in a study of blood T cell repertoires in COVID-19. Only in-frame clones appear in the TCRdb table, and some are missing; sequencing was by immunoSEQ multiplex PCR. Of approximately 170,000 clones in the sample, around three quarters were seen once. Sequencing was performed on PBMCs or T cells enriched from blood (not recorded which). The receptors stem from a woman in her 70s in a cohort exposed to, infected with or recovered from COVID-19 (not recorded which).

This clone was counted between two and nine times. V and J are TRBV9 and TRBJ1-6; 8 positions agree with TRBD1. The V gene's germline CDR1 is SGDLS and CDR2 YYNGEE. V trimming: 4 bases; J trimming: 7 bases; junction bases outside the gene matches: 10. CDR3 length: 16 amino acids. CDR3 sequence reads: CASSPQGALRNSPLHF. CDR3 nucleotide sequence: TGTGCCAGCAGCCCTCAGGGGGCGCTGCGAAATTCACCCCTCCACTTT.

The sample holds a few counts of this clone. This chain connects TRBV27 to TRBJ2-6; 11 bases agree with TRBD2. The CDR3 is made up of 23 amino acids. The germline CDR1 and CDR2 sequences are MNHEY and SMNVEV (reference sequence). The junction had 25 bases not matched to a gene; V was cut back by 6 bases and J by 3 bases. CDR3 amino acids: CASRPWIPRTLVAGGGGANVLTF. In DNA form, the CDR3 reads TGTGCCAGCAGACCTTGGATCCCCCGGACTTTAGTAGCGGGAGGGGGTGGGGCCAACGTCCTGACTTTC.

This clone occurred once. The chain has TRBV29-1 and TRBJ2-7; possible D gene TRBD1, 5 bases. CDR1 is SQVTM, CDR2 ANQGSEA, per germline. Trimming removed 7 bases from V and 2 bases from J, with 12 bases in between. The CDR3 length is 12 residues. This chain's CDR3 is CSAWTDTYEQYF. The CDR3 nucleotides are TGCAGCGCCTGGACGGACACCTACGAGCAGTACTTC.

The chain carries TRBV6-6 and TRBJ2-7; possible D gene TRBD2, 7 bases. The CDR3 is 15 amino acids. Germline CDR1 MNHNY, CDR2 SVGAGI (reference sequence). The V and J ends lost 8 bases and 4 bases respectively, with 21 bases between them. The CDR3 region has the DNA TGTGCCAGCGTACGGGGAGGGGGGGAGGTATACGAGCAGTACTTC. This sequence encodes CASVRGGGEVYEQYF.

CDR3 in DNA: TGTGCCAGCAGCAGACAGGCCTCAGGCACCGGGGAGCTGTTTTTT. Translation: CASSRQASGTGELFF. This chain uses TRBV7-2 with TRBJ2-2, with D perhaps TRBD1 (6 bases). Between the trimmed V and J ends, which lost 5 bases and 4 bases, there was a span of 14 bases. The CDR3 extends over 15 amino acids. The V gene's germline CDR1 is SGHTA and CDR2 FQGNSA. The whole variable domain, filled in from reference TRBV7-2 and TRBJ2-2, reads GAGVSQSPSNKVTEKGKDVELRCDPISGHTALYWYRQSLGQGLEFLIYFQGNSAPDKSGLPSDRFSAERTGGSVSTLTIQRTQQEDSAVYLCASSRQASGTGELFFGEGSRLTVL.

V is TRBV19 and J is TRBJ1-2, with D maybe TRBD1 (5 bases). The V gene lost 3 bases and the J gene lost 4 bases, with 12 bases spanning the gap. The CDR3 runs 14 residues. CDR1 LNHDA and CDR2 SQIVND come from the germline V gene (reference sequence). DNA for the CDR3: TGTGCCAGTAGTATTACTGGGCAGGGCTATGGCTACACCTTC. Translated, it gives CASSITGQGYGYTF.

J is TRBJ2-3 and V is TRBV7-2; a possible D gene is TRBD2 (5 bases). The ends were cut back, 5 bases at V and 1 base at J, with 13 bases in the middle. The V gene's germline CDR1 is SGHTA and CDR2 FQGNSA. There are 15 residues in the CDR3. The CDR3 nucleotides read TGTGCCAGCAGCCCCGGGGTAGTAGGCACAGATACGCAGTATTTT. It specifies CASSPGVVGTDTQYF.

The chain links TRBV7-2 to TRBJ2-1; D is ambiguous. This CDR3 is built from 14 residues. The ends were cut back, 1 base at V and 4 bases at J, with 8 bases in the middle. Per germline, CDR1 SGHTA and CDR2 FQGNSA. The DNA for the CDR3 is TGTGCCAGCAGCTTAGTTCCCCTTTACAATGAGCAGTTCTTC. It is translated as CASSLVPLYNEQFF.

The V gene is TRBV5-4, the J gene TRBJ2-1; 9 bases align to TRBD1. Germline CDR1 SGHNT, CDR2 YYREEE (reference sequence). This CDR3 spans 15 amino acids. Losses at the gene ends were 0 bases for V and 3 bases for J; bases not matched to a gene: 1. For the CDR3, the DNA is TGTGCCAGCAGCTTGGACAGGGGGCTCTACAATGAGCAGTTCTTC. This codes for CASSLDRGLYNEQFF.

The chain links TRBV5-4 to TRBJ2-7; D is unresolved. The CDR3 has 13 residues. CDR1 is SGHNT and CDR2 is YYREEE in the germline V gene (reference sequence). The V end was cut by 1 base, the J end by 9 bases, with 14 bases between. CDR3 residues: CASSLYDSDGQYF. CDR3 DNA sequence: TGTGCCAGCAGCTTGTACGACTCTGACGGGCAGTACTTC.

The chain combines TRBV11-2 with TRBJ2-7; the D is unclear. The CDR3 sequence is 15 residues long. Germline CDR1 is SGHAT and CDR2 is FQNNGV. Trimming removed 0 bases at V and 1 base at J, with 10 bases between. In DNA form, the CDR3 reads TGTGCCAGCAGCTTAGACAGTGTCATATCCTACGAGCAGTACTTC. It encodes CASSLDSVISYEQYF. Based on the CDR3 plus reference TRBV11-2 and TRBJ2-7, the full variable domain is EAGVAQSPRYKIIEKRQSVAFWCNPISGHATLYWYQQILGQGPKLLIQFQNNGVVDDSQLPKDRFSAERLKGVDSTLKIQPAKLEDSAVYLCASSLDSVISYEQYFGPGTRLTVT.

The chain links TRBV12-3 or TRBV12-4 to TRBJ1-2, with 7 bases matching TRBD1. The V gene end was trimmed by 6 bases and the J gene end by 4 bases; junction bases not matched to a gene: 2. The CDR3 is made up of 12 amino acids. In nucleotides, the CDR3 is TGTGCCAGCAGGGGACAGAGCTATGGCTACACCTTC. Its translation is CASRGQSYGYTF.

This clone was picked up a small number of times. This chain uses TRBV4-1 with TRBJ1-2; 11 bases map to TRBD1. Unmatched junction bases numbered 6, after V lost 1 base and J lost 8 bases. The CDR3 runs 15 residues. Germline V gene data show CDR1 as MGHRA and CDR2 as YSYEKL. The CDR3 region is CASSQAPGQGDGYTF. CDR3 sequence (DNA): TGCGCCAGCAGCCAAGCACCGGGACAGGGGGACGGCTACACCTTC.

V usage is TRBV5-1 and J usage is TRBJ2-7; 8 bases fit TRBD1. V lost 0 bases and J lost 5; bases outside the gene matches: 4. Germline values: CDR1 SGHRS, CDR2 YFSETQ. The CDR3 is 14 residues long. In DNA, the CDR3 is TGCGCCAGCAGCTTGGCCCGGACAGGGAACGAGCAGTACTTC. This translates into CASSLARTGNEQYF.